This entry is about one TCR beta chain. This record comes from a study of shared T cell receptors in the human thymus. Assay used: immunoSEQ multiplex PCR; TCRdb lists only in-frame clones, some missing. Here the sample spans tens of thousands of clones, nearly 95% being singletons. The CDR3 runs to 13 residues. V lost 3 bases to trimming and J lost 0 bases, with 5 bases between them. The sequencing sample was made of thymocytes. The receptor was isolated from a human donor. The chain uses TRBV23-1 and TRBJ1-1, with D unclear. TRBV23-1 is sorted into the ORF group, with uncertain function. CDR3 residues: CASSHTLNTEAFF. DNA of the CDR3: TGCGCCAGCAGTCACACACTGAACACTGAAGCTTTCTTT.